These 21 T cell receptor beta chains came from one sample sequenced in a study of blood T cells in healthy people across ages. With a J-beta primer mix and a sample-barcoded 5' primer, a second PCR ran about 7 to 12 cycles. In TCRdb, the 5' RACE reads were re-called with MiXCR into one record per CDR3 protein. The sample holds about 640,000 distinct CDR3 sequences, roughly 53% seen once. Sequenced: blood. These receptor sequences come from a man between 60 and 75 years old in good health.

The chain uses TRBV13 and TRBJ2-7, with D perhaps matching TRBD1 (6 bases). V was clipped by 4 bases and J by 0 bases, with 10 bases between them. The CDR3 totals 14 residues. Germline V gives CDR1 PRHDT, CDR2 FYEKMQ (reference sequence). CDR3 residues: CASSSRDISYEQYF. The CDR3 DNA is TGTGCCAGCAGCTCCCGGGACATCTCCTACGAGCAGTACTTC.

The chain is built from TRBV12-3 or TRBV12-4 and TRBJ2-3; the D call may be TRBD1 or TRBD2 (6 bases each). The V gene lost 3 bases and the J gene lost 0 bases, with 13 bases spanning the gap. This CDR3 comprises 16 residues. CDR3 DNA: TGTGCCAGCAGTTTCACCGGGGGCACTAGCACAGATACGCAGTATTTT. It yields the protein CASSFTGGTSTDTQYF.

The genes are TRBV6-6 and TRBJ1-2; TRBD1 might be the D (6 bases). The V end was cut by 5 bases, the J end by 4 bases, with 17 bases between. Germline-derived CDR1 and CDR2 are MNHNY and SVGAGI (reference sequence). The CDR3 runs to 15 residues. The CDR3 loop is CASSSRGGAFYGYTF. CDR3 nucleotide sequence: TGTGCCAGCAGTAGCCGGGGGGGGGCCTTCTATGGCTACACCTTC.

Only a few counts were recorded for this clonotype. The chain couples TRBV12-3 or TRBV12-4 to TRBJ1-6, with D perhaps TRBD1 (5 bases). The CDR3 length is 15 residues. V gave up 3 bases and J gave up 7 bases, with 13 bases separating them. CDR3 nucleotides: TGTGCCAGCAGTTTTAGGGGTGGGGGAAATTCACCCCTCCACTTT. This translates into CASSFRGGGNSPLHF.

The chain employs TRBV2 and TRBJ2-1, with D perhaps given as TRBD1 or TRBD2 (5 bases each). Germline values: CDR1 SNHLY, CDR2 FYNNEI. The CDR3 has 14 amino acids. V lost 0 bases, J lost 10 bases, and 13 bases lay in between. The CDR3: CASSEATRGEEQFF. The CDR3 nucleotides are TGTGCCAGCAGTGAAGCTACGAGGGGCGAGGAGCAGTTCTTC.

This clonotype was counted between two and nine times. The chain is built from TRBV29-1 and TRBJ2-3, with 9 positions matching TRBD2. Trimming took 3 bases from V and 8 from J; bases not matched to a gene: 9. The germline gives CDR1 SQVTM, CDR2 ANQGSEA. The length of the CDR3 is 14 residues. As DNA, the CDR3 is TGCAGCGTTGATCCTAGCGGGGAGGGAGGTACGCAGTATTTT. It translates to CSVDPSGEGGTQYF.

This clonotype was detected only a few times. V is TRBV20-1 and J is TRBJ1-2, with a possible D match to TRBD1 (6 bases). The CDR3 runs to 14 residues. In germline, CDR1 is DFQATT, CDR2 SNEGSKA (reference sequence). The V end lost 0 bases, the J end lost 5 bases, and 13 bases lay between the germline ends. CDR3 sequence (DNA): TGCAGTGCTAGAGATGCGGGCAGGGGATATGGCTACACCTTC. Amino acids: CSARDAGRGYGYTF.

This clonotype was seen a handful of times. The V gene is TRBV2, the J gene TRBJ2-7; D uncertain. The length of the CDR3 is 15 residues. Trimming pared 1 base from V and 0 bases from J, leaving 10 bases between. Germline CDR1 and CDR2: SNHLY and FYNNEI. The CDR3 coding sequence is TGTGCCAGCAGTGAAGAAGTTGGCACCTCCTACGAGCAGTACTTC. Its protein product is CASSEEVGTSYEQYF.

The rearrangement links TRBV29-1 to TRBJ2-2; 8 bases agree with TRBD2. Germline CDR1 and CDR2: SQVTM and ANQGSEA. J was trimmed by 0 bases and V by 6 bases; bases with no gene match: 3. The CDR3 is 14 amino acids. The CDR3 reads CSVPGGTNTGELFF. The CDR3 DNA is TGCAGCGTGCCGGGGGGGACGAACACCGGGGAGCTGTTTTTT.

This clonotype has only one observation. This rearrangement joins TRBV14 to TRBJ2-1, with D unresolved. CDR3 length: 12 residues. Trimming stripped 4 bases from V and 9 bases from J, with 10 bases between. The V gene's germline CDR1 is SGHDN and CDR2 FVKESK. CDR3 loop: CASSRQLGEQFF. In DNA form, the CDR3 reads TGTGCCAGCAGCCGCCAGTTGGGTGAGCAGTTCTTC.

In DNA, the CDR3 is TGCAGTGCTAGAGTTATGGGGGACGCCAAAAACATTCAGTACTTC. It is translated as CSARVMGDAKNIQYF. The rearrangement uses TRBV20-1 and TRBJ2-4; perhaps D is TRBD1 or TRBD2 (5 bases each). The CDR3 is 15 residues long. Trimming took off 1 base at V and 1 base at J, with 11 bases between the two ends. In germline, CDR1 is DFQATT, CDR2 SNEGSKA (reference sequence).

This sequence joins TRBV5-1 and TRBJ1-3; no clear D gene. Germline V gene data show CDR1 as SGHRS and CDR2 as YFSETQ. There are 13 residues in the CDR3. Between the trimmed V and J ends, which lost 2 bases and 4 bases, there was a span of 7 bases. CDR3 in DNA: TGCGCCAGCAGCTTCGGGAGCGGAAACACCATATATTTT. Residues: CASSFGSGNTIYF.

This clonotype was counted a few times. This chain links TRBV10-3 with TRBJ2-1, with D unclear. The CDR3 runs 12 residues. V was cut by 6 bases and J by 6 bases, with 9 bases left in between. In germline, CDR1 is ENHRY, CDR2 SYGVKD. CDR3: CAISLTFNEQFF. In DNA, the CDR3 is TGTGCCATCAGCCTTACCTTCAATGAGCAGTTCTTC.

This clonotype was counted a few times. The rearrangement links TRBV12-3 or TRBV12-4 to TRBJ2-3; D remains unclear. The CDR3 extends over 12 amino acids. V was trimmed by 6 bases and J by 2 bases, leaving 6 bases between them. CDR3 nucleotide sequence: TGTGCCAGCAGCGTGACCACAGATACGCAGTATTTT. This codes for CASSVTTDTQYF.

The chain is built from TRBV4-1 and TRBJ2-5; 7 bases are a match to TRBD1. The CDR3 consists of 16 residues. The germline V gene encodes CDR1 MGHRA and CDR2 YSYEKL. V gave up 0 bases and J gave up 11 bases; unmatched junction bases: 15. CDR3 residues: CASSQDRGGGWNEQYF. CDR3 DNA sequence: TGCGCCAGCAGCCAAGATCGAGGGGGCGGGTGGAATGAGCAGTACTTC.

The chain employs TRBV24-1 and TRBJ2-1; 8 nucleotides line up with TRBD2. CDR3 length: 16 amino acids. Germline CDR1 reads KGHDR; CDR2 reads SFDVKD. The V gene end was trimmed by 3 bases and the J gene end by 13 bases; junction bases not matched to a gene: 16. CDR3 loop: CATSDVVGGGRAEQFF. In nucleotides, the CDR3 is TGTGCCACCAGTGATGTGGTCGGGGGGGGCCGGGCTGAACAGTTCTTC.

The sample holds a few counts of this clonotype. The chain combines TRBV6-1 with TRBJ2-3, with unresolved D. V was pared by 4 bases and J by 4 bases, with 12 bases between. Germline assignment: CDR1 MNHNS and CDR2 SASEGT. This CDR3 has 14 amino acids. The CDR3 region has the DNA TGTGCCAGCAGTGCTGGGCTAGTAGCAGATACGCAGTATTTT. As protein: CASSAGLVADTQYF.

The rearrangement uses TRBV6-2 or TRBV6-3 and TRBJ2-7, with D tentatively TRBD1 (6 bases). The V gene lost 5 bases and the J gene lost 0 bases, with 11 bases spanning the gap. From germline, CDR1 is MNHEY and CDR2 SVGEGT. The CDR3 extends over 14 amino acids. In DNA form, the CDR3 reads TGTGCCAGCAGTCAACGGGACACCTCCTACGAGCAGTACTTC. Protein: CASSQRDTSYEQYF.

This chain uses TRBV7-2 with TRBJ2-1; tentatively, D is TRBD2 (8 bases). This CDR3 region has 16 residues. The germline V gene has CDR1 SGHTA and CDR2 FQGNSA. V gave up 5 bases and J gave up 3 bases, with 17 bases separating them. The CDR3 is CASSPQAGDSYNEQFF. CDR3 in DNA: TGTGCCAGCAGCCCTCAAGCGGGGGACAGCTACAATGAGCAGTTCTTC. The entire variable domain, with the rest obtained from reference TRBV7-2 and TRBJ2-1, is as follows: GAGVSQSPSNKVTEKGKDVELRCDPISGHTALYWYRQSLGQGLEFLIYFQGNSAPDKSGLPSDRFSAERTGGSVSTLTIQRTQQEDSAVYLCASSPQAGDSYNEQFFGPGTRLTVL.

The chain employs TRBV10-3 and TRBJ1-2; possible D gene TRBD1, 6 bases. The CDR3 spans 14 residues. Per germline, CDR1 ENHRY and CDR2 SYGVKD. Trimming took off 11 bases at V and 4 bases at J, with 20 bases between the two ends. The CDR3, as DNA: TGTGCCGCCCACAGGGATCAACTGGGCTATGGCTACACCTTC. Its protein product is CAAHRDQLGYGYTF.

This chain uses TRBV20-1 with TRBJ2-5; 8 positions agree with TRBD1. The J call is doubtful: the DNA matches TRBJ2-7 better. The CDR3 contains 16 residues. The germline CDR1 and CDR2 sequences are DFQATT and SNEGSKA (reference sequence). In nucleotides, the CDR3 is TGCAGTGCTAAGAGCGCCCGGAGGACAGGGAATCGCGAGCAGTACTTC. It encodes CSAKSARRTGNREQYF.